Presented here are 14 T cell receptor beta chains from one specimen sequenced in a study of blood T cells in healthy people across ages. PCR was performed a second time for roughly 7 to 11 cycles using a sample-barcoded 5' primer and a J-beta primer mix. From the 5' RACE reads, TCRdb called clonotypes with MiXCR, one entry per CDR3 protein. The sample yields some 1.6 million distinct CDR3 sequences, about 32% seen once. Sequencing input: blood. Receptors originate from a woman aged 30 to 39 in good health.

This clonotype was detected a few times. The DNA for the CDR3 is TGCGCCAGCAGTGAGTACCAACAGGGAATCCGGCAGTTCTTC. Translation: CASSEYQQGIRQFF. The V and J genes are TRBV10-1 and TRBJ2-1; TRBD1 is a possible D gene (6 bases). Trimming took 1 base from V and 12 from J, leaving 16 bases between them. Germline V lookup: CDR1 WNHNN, CDR2 SYGVQD (reference sequence). The CDR3 has 14 amino acids.

This clonotype was recorded only once. This chain uses TRBV7-9 with TRBJ1-1, with a weak D call TRBD1 (5 bases). This CDR3 region has 14 residues. The V and J ends lost 1 base and 5 bases respectively, with 11 bases between them. Germline V gene lookup returns CDR1 SEHNR and CDR2 FQNEAQ (reference sequence). The CDR3, as DNA: TGTGCCAGCAGCTTAGGGGAAACAGGTACTGAAGCTTTCTTT. This sequence encodes CASSLGETGTEAFF.

The sample holds a few counts of this clonotype. The chain combines TRBV10-3 with TRBJ2-3; D unresolved. V was trimmed by 10 bases and J by 6 bases, leaving 17 bases between them. Per the germline V gene, CDR1 is ENHRY and CDR2 is SYGVKD. This CDR3 comprises 13 residues. In DNA, the CDR3 is TGTGCCACCATTCCGGGTACTGGGGATACGCAGTATTTT. Its protein product is CATIPGTGDTQYF.

This chain links TRBV27 with TRBJ2-1, with 10 bases identical to TRBD1. V was clipped by 10 bases and J by 6 bases; unmatched bases: 9. Germline CDR1 is MNHEY and CDR2 is SMNVEV (reference sequence). The CDR3 length is 14 residues. The CDR3 spells CATSSGTGANEQFF. The CDR3 nucleotides are TGTGCCACCTCATCCGGGACAGGGGCCAATGAGCAGTTCTTC.

With respect to this clonotype: One end of the junction varies from germline; a read error may be responsible. The chain is built from TRBV5-1 and TRBJ2-7; 10 nucleotides match TRBD1. Germline CDR1 and CDR2: SGHRS and YFSETQ. CDR3 length equals 15 residues. The CDR3 protein is CAGSPRGTGVYEQYF. CDR3 DNA sequence: TGCGCCGGCAGCCCGCGCGGGACAGGGGTATACGAGCAGTACTTC.

This clonotype showed up just a few times. This chain connects TRBV5-5 to TRBJ2-1; the D gene is possibly TRBD1 (6 bases). The V end lost 2 bases, the J end lost 7 bases, and 16 bases lay between the germline ends. Germline values: CDR1 SGHKS, CDR2 YYEKEE (reference sequence). The CDR3 is 15 residues long. Written as DNA, the CDR3 is TGTGCCAGCAGCTTATTCACAGGGACCATGAATGAGCAGTTCTTC. This sequence encodes CASSLFTGTMNEQFF.

This clonotype has more than one count but fewer than ten. At one end the junction does not follow the germline gene, possibly because of a read error. The rearrangement joins TRBV28 to TRBJ2-1; 7 positions agree with TRBD1. The CDR3 has 16 amino acids. CDR1 and CDR2 (germline): MDHEN, SYDVKM. The CDR3 is CVSSLLGAGGPNEQFF. CDR3 bases: TGTGTCAGCAGTTTACTAGGGGCAGGGGGTCCCAATGAGCAGTTCTTC.

This chain links TRBV25-1 with TRBJ2-3; the match to TRBD2 covers 15 bases. This CDR3 spans 17 amino acids. CDR1 is MGHDK, CDR2 SYGVNS, per germline. The V segment lost 1 base and the J segment 8 bases; nucleotides outside the gene matches: 7. CDR3: CASSELGTSGGPSTQYF. The CDR3 nucleotides read TGTGCCAGCAGTGAATTGGGGACTAGCGGGGGGCCCAGTACGCAGTATTTT.

V gene TRBV6-2 or TRBV6-3 combines with J gene TRBJ2-4; D not certain. This CDR3 region has 12 residues. The germline V and J ends were trimmed by 0 bases and 15 bases, with 12 bases remaining between them. In germline, CDR1 is MNHEY, CDR2 SVGEGT. CDR3 protein: CASSYSCQPTYF. For the CDR3, the DNA is TGTGCCAGCAGTTACTCGTGCCAACCGACGTACTTC.

This rearrangement joins TRBV20-1 to TRBJ1-2; D gene ambiguous. Germline V CDR1 and CDR2: DFQATT, SNEGSKA (reference sequence). Trimming shortened V by 5 bases and J by 0 bases, and 19 bases separated the two germline ends. The CDR3 runs to 16 residues. The CDR3 reads CSAVRVRGIANYGYTF. CDR3 nucleotide sequence: TGCAGTGCTGTTCGGGTTCGGGGAATAGCTAACTATGGCTACACCTTC.

The sample holds many counts of this clonotype. This chain links TRBV7-2 with TRBJ1-2; D unresolved. The germline V and J ends were trimmed by 5 bases and 3 bases, with 13 bases remaining between them. The CDR3 extends over 14 amino acids. Germline CDR1 and CDR2: SGHTA and FQGNSA. CDR3 amino acids: CASSPRRGDYGYTF. The CDR3 DNA reads TGTGCCAGCAGCCCCCGTCGGGGAGACTATGGCTACACCTTC.

This clonotype came up a few times. The chain recombines TRBV13 with TRBJ2-3; 8 bases map to TRBD1. The CDR3 sequence is 16 residues long. The germline gives CDR1 PRHDT, CDR2 FYEKMQ (reference sequence). Trimming cost V 5 bases and J 2 bases; bases outside gene matches: 9. The DNA of the CDR3 is TGTGCCAGCAGCCCCGGGACAGGCAAGTCCACAGATACGCAGTATTTT. Protein: CASSPGTGKSTDTQYF.

There are a few counts of this clonotype. This chain uses TRBV3-1 with TRBJ2-7; the D is unclear. Germline V gene sequence: CDR1 LGHDT, CDR2 YNNKEL (reference sequence). Trimming removed 4 bases at V and 0 bases at J, with 7 bases between. This CDR3 region has 13 residues. The CDR3 spells CASSLQNSYEQYF. DNA of the CDR3: TGTGCCAGCAGCCTACAAAACTCCTACGAGCAGTACTTC.

This clonotype came up a few times. The chain couples TRBV29-1 to TRBJ2-5; 8 nucleotides match TRBD2. The germline V gene has CDR1 SQVTM and CDR2 ANQGSEA. The CDR3 loop spans 15 amino acids. The ends lost 2 bases at V and 0 bases at J; junction bases unmatched: 5. The CDR3 reads CSVETAGGYQETQYF. The DNA for the CDR3 is TGCAGCGTTGAAACGGCGGGGGGATACCAAGAGACCCAGTACTTC.